These 10 T cell receptor beta chains were all obtained from the same sample, sequenced in a study of T cell repertoires in cytomegalovirus infection. Antigen specificity for these receptors is unknown. From the reads, TCRdb called clonotypes with MiXCR, one entry per CDR3 protein. The repertoire includes under 350,000 distinct CDR3 sequences, roughly 21% of them detected once, and approximately 19% sits in the top ten. This sample comprised cultured PBMCs, obtained from culture after CMV antigen stimulation. The receptors were gathered from a human donor in good health (CMV status not recorded). Some clones in this sample may be carry-over from other donors' samples.

This clonotype showed up just a few times. The chain combines TRBV20-1 with TRBJ1-2; D call uncertain. The germline CDR1 and CDR2 sequences are DFQATT and SNEGSKA (reference sequence). V was shortened by 0 bases and J by 2 bases, with 10 bases between the two germline ends. The CDR3 runs 14 residues. Here the CDR3 DNA reads TGCAGTGCTAGAGATCCGGGGAAAAACTATGGCTACACCTTC. Residues: CSARDPGKNYGYTF.

This chain uses TRBV4-2 with TRBJ2-3; TRBD2 aligns across 12 bases. The trim removed 2 bases at V and 2 bases at J, leaving 2 bases unmatched. Per the germline V gene, CDR1 is LGHNA and CDR2 is YNFKEQ. The CDR3 sequence is 16 residues long. The CDR3 here is CASSQTSGGNTDTQYF. As DNA, the CDR3 is TGTGCCAGCAGCCAAACTAGCGGGGGGAACACAGATACGCAGTATTTT.

This clonotype was detected many times. The chain uses TRBV7-2 and TRBJ2-1; maybe TRBD2 (5 bases). The germline gives CDR1 SGHTA, CDR2 FQGNSA. The CDR3 totals 15 residues. The ends were cut back, 5 bases at V and 4 bases at J, with 15 bases in the middle. This CDR3 reads CASSPDWNDYNEQFF. Here the CDR3 DNA reads TGTGCCAGCAGCCCGGACTGGAACGATTACAATGAGCAGTTCTTC.

V is TRBV24-1 and J is TRBJ2-2; the D call may be TRBD1 or TRBD2 (6 bases each). CDR1 and CDR2 (germline): KGHDR, SFDVKD. V lost 3 bases and J lost 0, with 13 bases in between. The CDR3 is made up of 17 amino acids. CDR3 protein: CATSDPRGGPNTGELFF. The DNA for the CDR3 is TGTGCCACCAGTGATCCCAGGGGAGGCCCGAACACCGGGGAGCTGTTTTTT.

There are many counts of this clonotype. The V call is TRBV6-2 or TRBV6-3, the J call TRBJ2-1; D could derive from TRBD1 or TRBD2 (5 bases each). The V end lost 4 bases, the J end lost 2 bases, and 12 bases lay between the germline ends. The germline V gene encodes CDR1 MNHEY and CDR2 SVGEGT. The CDR3 spans 15 residues. This CDR3 reads CASSLGETPYNEQFF. In nucleotides, the CDR3 is TGTGCCAGCAGTTTAGGGGAGACCCCCTACAATGAGCAGTTCTTC.

This clonotype was observed a few times. The chain links TRBV6-2 or TRBV6-3 to TRBJ2-2; D perhaps matches TRBD2 (6 bases). V lost 7 bases to trimming and J lost 8 bases, with 17 bases between them. The germline V gene has CDR1 MNHEY and CDR2 SVGEGT. The CDR3 covers 14 residues. Here the CDR3 DNA reads TGTGCCAGCAATCCTATAGCGGTTAGAGGGGAGCTGTTTTTT. It translates to CASNPIAVRGELFF.

This clonotype came up many times. The rearrangement links TRBV7-6 to TRBJ2-3; 10 bases align to TRBD2. Germline V gene lookup returns CDR1 SGHVS and CDR2 FNYEAQ. Losses at the gene ends were 2 bases for V and 2 bases for J; bases not matched to a gene: 7. The CDR3 consists of 17 residues. CDR3 DNA: TGTGCCAGCAGCTTACCCCTAGCGGGAGCCGTCACAGATACGCAGTATTTT. Protein product: CASSLPLAGAVTDTQYF.

This clonotype was recorded at least ten times. The chain uses TRBV7-3 and TRBJ2-7; no reliable D call. Germline V CDR1 and CDR2: SGHTA, FQGTGA. The CDR3 has 15 residues. Trimming took 1 base from V and 0 from J, leaving 10 bases between them. CDR3: CASSLSVLGSYEQYF. CDR3 bases: TGTGCCAGCAGCTTAAGCGTCCTGGGCTCCTACGAGCAGTACTTC.

This clonotype has a handful of counts. The chain uses TRBV7-6 and TRBJ2-1, with D perhaps matching TRBD1 (5 bases). Germline CDR1 SGHVS, CDR2 FNYEAQ. V was trimmed by 4 bases and J by 4 bases, leaving 17 bases between them. This CDR3 region has 16 residues. CDR3 in amino acids: CASSWVVQGLYNEQFF. As DNA, the CDR3 is TGTGCCAGCAGCTGGGTGGTCCAGGGATTATACAATGAGCAGTTCTTC.

The V gene is TRBV28, the J gene TRBJ2-7, with D tentatively TRBD1 (5 bases). V was cut by 8 bases and J by 2 bases, with 10 bases left in between. The germline gives CDR1 MDHEN, CDR2 SYDVKM. The CDR3 contains 12 residues. The CDR3 DNA is TGTGCCAGCGGGGAAGGGGCCTACGAGCAGTACTTC. This codes for CASGEGAYEQYF.